Reported below is one T cell receptor beta chain. Using immunoSEQ multiplex PCR, the repertoire was profiled, and TCRdb retains in-frame clones only, with some absent. The sample consists of 50,000 to 80,000 clones, 75% to 90% of them appearing once. Germline loops: CDR1 KGHSH, CDR2 LQKENI. The CDR3 extends over 15 amino acids. The V segment lost 3 bases and the J segment 5 bases; nucleotides outside the gene matches: 8. This sample was included in a study of cytomegalovirus exposure and HLA in healthy donors. The V and J genes are TRBV18 and TRBJ2-3, with TRBD2 identical over 7 bases. The receptor's source is a woman aged 18-35 years in good health and CMV-seronegative. The sequenced sample consisted of PBMCs. DNA of the CDR3: TGTGCCAGCTCACCGTCGGGGGGAACGGAAGATACGCAGTATTTT. This codes for CASSPSGGTEDTQYF.